This entry lists 16 T cell receptor beta chains sequenced from one sample in a study of T cells after posttransplantation cyclophosphamide (dated by TCRdb to about 2016). The intended sense of this specimen's treatment or condition label: high-dose cyclophosphamide on days +3 and +4 as single-agent GVHD prophylaxis. For conditioning, the PTCy patients got busulfan and fludarabine, then a related or unrelated marrow graft, followed by cyclophosphamide on days +3 and +4. Library creation used the immunoSEQ multiplex PCR assay. TCRdb limited this immuneACCESS table to in-frame rearrangements with V and J called. A share of clones is missing; checked studies link under half to unresolved V genes, and the rest is unexplained. The sample has some 5,000 clones on record, with no singletons. 25% of the sample is in the top ten clones. The sequencing here drew on PBMCs, taken after allogeneic stem cell transplant with posttransplant cyclophosphamide. These receptors were collected from a male patient in his sixties who received an allogeneic stem cell transplant from a related donor, was CMV-positive, and had no GVHD. After a transplant, the donor of the graft may account for some T cells.

This clone has a count of ten or more. This chain joins TRBV11-2 and TRBJ2-7; 10 positions match TRBD1. Unmatched junction bases numbered 7, after V lost 4 bases and J lost 7 bases. The CDR3 is 14 residues long. Germline values: CDR1 SGHAT, CDR2 FQNNGV. CDR3 bases: TGTGCCAGCAGCTCCGGGACAGGGGTATGGGAGCAGTACTTC. Translating it yields CASSSGTGVWEQYF. Together with reference TRBV11-2 and TRBJ2-7, the CDR3 gives the full variable domain: EAGVAQSPRYKIIEKRQSVAFWCNPISGHATLYWYQQILGQGPKLLIQFQNNGVVDDSQLPKDRFSAERLKGVDSTLKIQPAKLEDSAVYLCASSSGTGVWEQYFGPGTRLTVT.

This clone showed up many times. The chain combines TRBV4-3 with TRBJ2-7, with D possibly being TRBD1 (5 bases). V lost 5 bases and J 5 bases, leaving 19 bases between the germline ends. Looked up from germline, CDR1 is LGHNA and CDR2 is YSLEER. This CDR3 contains 15 residues. This CDR3 reads CASSAQWAGWNEQYF. CDR3 nucleotide sequence: TGCGCCAGCAGCGCCCAATGGGCAGGGTGGAACGAGCAGTACTTC.

At least ten counts were recorded for this clone. This chain links TRBV6-6 with TRBJ2-2, with unresolved D. V was clipped by 2 bases and J by 8 bases, with 6 bases between them. The CDR3 sequence is 12 residues long. Germline-derived CDR1 and CDR2 are MNHNY and SVGAGI (reference sequence). The CDR3 nucleotides read TGTGCCAGCAGTTACCCCGGGGGGGAGCTGTTTTTT. Protein product: CASSYPGGELFF.

This clone has at least ten counts. This sequence joins TRBV7-2 and TRBJ1-1, with D possibly matching TRBD1 (6 bases). Germline assignment: CDR1 SGHTA and CDR2 FQGNSA. V was pared by 3 bases and J by 6 bases, with 14 bases between. This CDR3 spans 14 amino acids. The CDR3 DNA follows: TGTGCCAGCAGCTTCCCAACCGCAGGGGCTGAAGCTTTCTTT. This sequence encodes CASSFPTAGAEAFF.

This clone was recorded at least ten times. The junction does not match germline at one end; this may be a read error. The J gene is TRBJ2-3, the V gene TRBV5-4; 10 nucleotides line up with TRBD1. The CDR3 has 14 residues. Germline V gene lookup returns CDR1 SGHNT and CDR2 YYREEE (reference sequence). This CDR3 is CASRTTGGTDTQYF. The CDR3 nucleotides are TGTGCCAGCAGGACGACAGGGGGCACCGATACGCAGTATTTT.

There are a few counts of this clone. The J gene is TRBJ1-2, the V gene TRBV7-9; D unresolved. The germline CDR1 and CDR2 sequences are SEHNR and FQNEAQ (reference sequence). The CDR3 loop spans 14 amino acids. V lost 1 base, J lost 3 bases, and 9 bases lay in between. CDR3 sequence reads: CASSLGREDYGYTF. CDR3 coding DNA: TGTGCCAGCAGCTTAGGCCGGGAGGACTATGGCTACACCTTC.

This clone was recorded many times. The J gene is TRBJ1-1, the V gene TRBV9, with 7 bases that match TRBD1. Trimming removed 0 bases from V and 4 bases from J; junction bases left unmatched: 15. The CDR3 runs to 18 residues. Per germline, CDR1 SGDLS and CDR2 YYNGEE. DNA for the CDR3: TGTGCCAGCAGCGTAGGGGGGCGGCAGGGGGATGCTGGCACTGAAGCTTTCTTT. It translates to CASSVGGRQGDAGTEAFF.

There are a few counts of this clone. The germline gene is not matched at one end of the junction; a read error may be the cause. This rearrangement joins TRBV29-1 to TRBJ1-1; D perhaps matches TRBD1 (6 bases). The CDR3 covers 14 residues. Germline CDR1 SQVTM, CDR2 ANQGSEA. In DNA form, the CDR3 reads TGCAGCGTTGAACTACAGGGTAGGAACACTGATGCTTTCTTT. Amino acids: CSVELQGRNTDAFF.

This clone was seen many times. This chain joins TRBV19 and TRBJ2-7; 7 nucleotides agree with TRBD1. This CDR3 region has 17 residues. Looked up from germline, CDR1 is LNHDA and CDR2 is SQIVND (reference sequence). The ends lost 6 bases at V and 1 base at J; junction bases unmatched: 15. In DNA, the CDR3 is TGTGCCAGTAGCCCCGGGACAGCCGCCTCAACATCCTACGAGCAGTACTTC. It translates to CASSPGTAASTSYEQYF. The full variable domain, its missing parts supplied by reference TRBV19 and TRBJ2-7, is DGGITQSPKYLFRKEGQNVTLSCEQNLNHDAMYWYRQDPGQGLRLIYYSQIVNDFQKGDIAEGYSVSREKKESFPLTVTSAQKNPTAFYLCASSPGTAASTSYEQYFGPGTRLTVT.

In this sample, this clone turned up many times. The chain links TRBV6-6 to TRBJ2-3; unclear D gene. Trimming took off 4 bases at V and 2 bases at J, with 4 bases between the two ends. CDR3 size: 12 residues. In germline, CDR1 is MNHNY, CDR2 SVGAGI (reference sequence). The CDR3 sequence is CASSSITDTQYF. The CDR3 coding sequence is TGTGCCAGCAGTTCTATCACAGATACGCAGTATTTT.

This clone is medium-sized within its sample. The chain has TRBV7-9 and TRBJ2-1, with TRBD1 matching 12 bases. Germline CDR1 SEHNR, CDR2 FQNEAQ (reference sequence). Trimming at V came to 1 base and at J to 0 bases, leaving 7 bases not matched to a gene. The CDR3 runs 19 residues. CDR3 bases: TGTGCCAGCAGCTTAGTAGGGACAGGGGGCTACAGCTCCTACAATGAGCAGTTCTTC. The encoded protein is CASSLVGTGGYSSYNEQFF.

This clone was detected ten times or more. This chain uses TRBV6-1 with TRBJ1-4; 8 bases line up with TRBD1. Germline V gives CDR1 MNHNS, CDR2 SASEGT. CDR3 length: 14 amino acids. Losses at the gene ends were 3 bases for V and 6 bases for J; bases not matched to a gene: 3. CDR3 nucleotides: TGTGCCAGCAGTGATTCGGACAGGGATGAAAAACTGTTTTTT. Translating it yields CASSDSDRDEKLFF.

This clone was counted between two and nine times. Mismatch with germline at one junction end may stem from a read error. The chain recombines TRBV18 with TRBJ2-5; perhaps TRBD2 as D (5 bases). The CDR3 length is 13 residues. Per the germline V gene, CDR1 is KGHSH and CDR2 is LQKENI. CDR3 bases: TGTGCCAGCTCGCCACGCGGAGAGGGGACCCAGTACTTC. Translating it yields CASSPRGEGTQYF.

This clone was detected many times. The chain links TRBV27 to TRBJ2-1; TRBD2 matches 13 bases. This CDR3 comprises 18 residues. V was pared by 3 bases and J by 1 base, with 6 bases of the junction left unmatched. Germline V gene data show CDR1 as MNHEY and CDR2 as SMNVEV (reference sequence). The CDR3 reads CASSFTSGGARSYNEQFF. DNA of the CDR3: TGTGCCAGCAGTTTTACTAGCGGGGGGGCCCGTTCCTACAATGAGCAGTTCTTC.

In its sample, this clone was seen many times. The rearrangement uses TRBV28 and TRBJ1-2; TRBD1 matches at 8 bases. This CDR3 has 14 amino acids. Germline V gene lookup returns CDR1 MDHEN and CDR2 SYDVKM. V shed 7 bases, J shed 3 bases, and the junction held 7 bases outside the gene matches. As DNA, the CDR3 is TGTGCCAGCAATCGACAGGGGAACGACTATGGCTACACCTTC. It specifies CASNRQGNDYGYTF.

This clone was counted a few times. The chain combines TRBV5-5 with TRBJ1-5; 10 bases fit TRBD1. The J segment lost 3 bases and the V segment lost 0 bases, leaving 3 bases of the junction unmatched. The CDR3 length is 16 residues. Germline-derived CDR1 and CDR2 are SGHKS and YYEKEE (reference sequence). CDR3 DNA sequence: TGTGCCAGCAGCTTGGTGACAGGGGGCTACAATCAGCCCCAGCATTTT. Its protein product is CASSLVTGGYNQPQHF.